This T cell receptor (beta chain) was documented in a study of a mutant IDH1 vaccine in newly diagnosed glioma. Study at large: Treated patients had a mean age of roughly 44 years and a sex split that was roughly 60% male and 37.5% female. Study conclusions and caveats: Vaccine-induced immune responses occurred in under 95% of patients. Pseudoprogression seemingly bore no relation to changes in top peripheral T cell clonotypes.

About this clone itself: Antigen specificity is unknown.

Described time point: week 5, during vaccination. What each vaccine dose contained was 300 ug of mutant IDH1 20-mer peptide, accompanied by topical imiquimod. Donor tumors were new WHO grade 3 or 4 IDH1-mutant, ATRX-lost astrocytomas. The V gene's germline CDR1 is SGHRS and CDR2 YFSETQ. V lost 0 bases to trimming and J lost 4 bases, with 13 bases between them. This CDR3 comprises 15 residues. Sequencing was performed with immunoSEQ multiplex PCR; in TCRdb, only in-frame clones are kept and a portion is missing. This table holds 30,000 to 35,000 clones, around 60% found once. This specimen consisted of PBMCs, obtained from a glioma patient whose treatment included an IDH1 peptide vaccine. The receptor was isolated from a young woman with glioma. The chain employs TRBV5-1 and TRBJ1-1, with TRBD1 as a possible D gene (5 bases). The CDR3 nucleotides read TGCGCCAGCAGCTTGGCCCGAGTCGGGACCACTGAAGCTTTCTTT. This sequence encodes CASSLARVGTTEAFF.